This T cell receptor beta chain emerged from a study of radiation and T cells in renal cell carcinoma (dated by TCRdb to about 2020). Concerning the study at large: A total of some 51 samples underwent TCR beta sequencing, made up of some 26 tumors and roughly 27 peripheral blood samples. Across all 53 samples, around 4,000,000 unique CDR3 nucleotide sequences, encoding 2,658,974 unique CDR3 amino acid sequences, were identified. What the authors observed across the whole study: Intratumoral heterogeneity went uncaptured because the only tumor material available was small regions of approximately 0.96 g. The single-armed trial design could not address effects of radiation dose or scheduling on the TCR repertoire. Irradiated tumors showed higher TCR clonality than controls, with the top 100 clonotypes averaging about 50% of the repertoire versus roughly 43% in nephrectomy-only tumors. A greater number of dominant CDR3 motifs was detected in irradiated tumors than in control tumors, and a larger share of the repertoire was occupied by these motifs in irradiated tumors than in control tumors.

Turning to this clone: Its binding antigen is unknown. One base away there is no much larger clone; base qualities are not given.

Interpreted using the paper, the time point label stands for: tumor resected at nephrectomy. The sample's treatment or condition label is to be understood as: treatment-naive control, cytoreductive nephrectomy. Control tumors were obtained from treatment-naive renal cell carcinoma patients in whom cytoreductive nephrectomy was performed without prior radiation. Every patient had renal cell carcinoma of clear cell pathology. The control tumors sequenced for TCR were resected between 2011 and 2014 from 11 males and several females whose median age was around 61 years (range about 40 to 90). Tumors were dissociated mechanically, digested with collagenase/hyaluronidase at 37 degrees C, processed in gentleMACS C tubes, and stored in liquid nitrogen. Genomic DNA for TCR sequencing was prepared using the QIAamp DNA Blood Mini Kit (Qiagen). Only samples passing all quality control checks were included in the analyses.

The CDR3 spans 15 residues, from the cysteine through the phenylalanine. CDR3 DNA is the only sequence kept; it has 45 bases, read in frame from the first base. From a lookup of the germline V gene (reference sequence), CDR1 and CDR2 are SEHNR and FQNEAQ. Deletion took 5 bases off V and 2 bases off J, with a span of 16 bases between the germline ends. Following the manufacturer's recommendations, the immunoSEQ kit was used to generate TCR beta libraries from genomic DNA. For library preparation, a first multiplex PCR was performed with proprietary primers, followed by a second PCR in which unique barcodes were added, and bead cleanups were performed after each round. Each sample batch included a kit-provided positive control reaction and a negative control reaction. The final libraries underwent checking on an Agilent 4200 TapeStation D1000 ScreenTape, volumetric pooling, and quantification by qPCR. Sequencing ran on an Illumina NextSeq500 with a MidOutput 150-cycle cartridge, using 156 Read1 and 15 Index1 cycles with kit custom primers. The pooled library was loaded at 0.75 to 1 pM, with an approximately 21% PhiX control spiked in. The published analysis was carried out like this. The vendor-processed data were analyzed in R, and a clonotype was defined as all T cells that share the same CDR3 nucleotide sequence. In the clone abundance analyses, frequencies were normalized to the 10,000 most abundant clones in each sample. Before analysis, public T cell clones were removed, and these numbered fewer than five per sample on average. ImmunoMap was used for dominant motif analysis with the PAM10 matrix, a gap penalty of 30, and a homology threshold of 0.3, and any motif reaching a cumulative frequency of at least 0.01 was considered dominant. TCRdb limited this immuneACCESS table to in-frame rearrangements with V and J called. A share of clones is missing; checked studies link under half to unresolved V genes, and the rest is unexplained. V, J and clone size reflect that table, while D and trimming were determined from the DNA. The table for this sample lists some 25,000 clones; roughly 64% of them were counted only once. The ten largest clones capture less than 25% of the sample.

Sequenced here: tumor tissue, sampled from a patient whose treatment was nephrectomy without radiotherapy. The chain is encoded by TRBV7-9 joined to TRBJ2-7, with the D segment identity uncertain. The sequence derives from a man aged 40-55 years with renal cell carcinoma. The DNA is TGTGCCAGCAGCCCTCGGACCGACGGCACCTACGAGCAGTACTTC. The translation is CASSPRTDGTYEQYF.